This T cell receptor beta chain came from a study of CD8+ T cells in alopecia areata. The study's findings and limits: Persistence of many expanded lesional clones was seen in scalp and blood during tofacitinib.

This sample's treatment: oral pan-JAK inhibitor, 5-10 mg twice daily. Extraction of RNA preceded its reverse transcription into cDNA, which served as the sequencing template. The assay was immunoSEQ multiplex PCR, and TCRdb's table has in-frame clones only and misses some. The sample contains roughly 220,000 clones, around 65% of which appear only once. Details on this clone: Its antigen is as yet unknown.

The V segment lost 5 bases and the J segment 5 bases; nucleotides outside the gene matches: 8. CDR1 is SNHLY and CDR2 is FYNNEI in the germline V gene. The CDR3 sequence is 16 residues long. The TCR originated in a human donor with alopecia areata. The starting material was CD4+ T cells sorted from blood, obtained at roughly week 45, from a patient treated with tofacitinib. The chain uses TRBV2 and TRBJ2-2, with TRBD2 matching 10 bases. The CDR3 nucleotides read TGTGCCAGCAGTTCTACTAGCGGGGTATGGACCGGGGAGCTGTTTTTT. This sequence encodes CASSSTSGVWTGELFF.